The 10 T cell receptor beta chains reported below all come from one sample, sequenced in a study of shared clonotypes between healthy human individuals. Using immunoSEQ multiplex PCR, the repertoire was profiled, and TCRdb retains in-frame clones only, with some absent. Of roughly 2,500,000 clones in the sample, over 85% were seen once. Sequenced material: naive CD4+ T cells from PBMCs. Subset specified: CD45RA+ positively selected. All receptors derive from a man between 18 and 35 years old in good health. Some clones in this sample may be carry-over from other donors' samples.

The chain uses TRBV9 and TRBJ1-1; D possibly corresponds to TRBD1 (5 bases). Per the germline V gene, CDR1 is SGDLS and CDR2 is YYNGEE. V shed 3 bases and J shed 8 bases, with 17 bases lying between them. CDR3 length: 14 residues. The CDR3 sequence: CASSAHPWGKEAFF. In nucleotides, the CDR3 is TGTGCCAGCAGCGCACACCCCTGGGGCAAGGAAGCTTTCTTT.

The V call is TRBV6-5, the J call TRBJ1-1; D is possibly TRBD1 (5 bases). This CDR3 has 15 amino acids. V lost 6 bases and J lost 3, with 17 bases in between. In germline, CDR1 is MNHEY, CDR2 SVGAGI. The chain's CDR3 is CASRAPGLLHTEAFF. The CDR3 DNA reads TGTGCCAGCAGGGCCCCAGGGCTTTTGCACACTGAAGCTTTCTTT.

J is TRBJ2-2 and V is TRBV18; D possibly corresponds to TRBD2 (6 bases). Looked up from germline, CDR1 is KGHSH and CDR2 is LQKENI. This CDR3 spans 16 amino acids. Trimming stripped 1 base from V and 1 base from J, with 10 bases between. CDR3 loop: CASSPQEGWNTGELFF. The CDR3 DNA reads TGTGCCAGCTCACCACAGGAGGGGTGGAACACCGGGGAGCTGTTTTTT. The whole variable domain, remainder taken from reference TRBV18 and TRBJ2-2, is NAGVMQNPRHLVRRRGQEARLRCSPMKGHSHVYWYRQLPEEGLKFMVYLQKENIIDESGMPKERFSAEFPKEGPSILRIQQVVRGDSAAYFCASSPQEGWNTGELFFGEGSRLTVL.

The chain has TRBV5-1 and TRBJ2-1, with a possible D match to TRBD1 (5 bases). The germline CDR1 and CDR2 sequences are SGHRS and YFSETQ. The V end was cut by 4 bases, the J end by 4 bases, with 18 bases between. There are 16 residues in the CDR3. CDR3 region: CASSPGGWGIYNEQFF. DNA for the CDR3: TGCGCCAGCAGCCCCGGTGGGTGGGGCATATACAATGAGCAGTTCTTC.

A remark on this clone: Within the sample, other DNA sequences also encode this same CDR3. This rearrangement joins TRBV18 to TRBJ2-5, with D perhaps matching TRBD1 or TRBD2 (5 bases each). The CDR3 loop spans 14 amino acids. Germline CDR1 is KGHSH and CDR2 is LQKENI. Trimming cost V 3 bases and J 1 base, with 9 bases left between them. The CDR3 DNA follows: TGTGCCAGCTCACCCCCGGGGCTCCAAGAGACCCAGTACTTC. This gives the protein CASSPPGLQETQYF. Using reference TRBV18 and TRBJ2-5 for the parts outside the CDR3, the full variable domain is NAGVMQNPRHLVRRRGQEARLRCSPMKGHSHVYWYRQLPEEGLKFMVYLQKENIIDESGMPKERFSAEFPKEGPSILRIQQVVRGDSAAYFCASSPPGLQETQYFGPGTRLLVL.

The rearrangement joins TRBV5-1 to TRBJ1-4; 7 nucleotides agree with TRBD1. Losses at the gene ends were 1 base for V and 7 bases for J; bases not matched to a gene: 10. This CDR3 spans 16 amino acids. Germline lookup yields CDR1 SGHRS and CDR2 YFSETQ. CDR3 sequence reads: CASSLSPAGGAEKLFF. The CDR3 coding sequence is TGCGCCAGCAGCTTGTCCCCGGCAGGGGGTGCTGAAAAACTGTTTTTT.

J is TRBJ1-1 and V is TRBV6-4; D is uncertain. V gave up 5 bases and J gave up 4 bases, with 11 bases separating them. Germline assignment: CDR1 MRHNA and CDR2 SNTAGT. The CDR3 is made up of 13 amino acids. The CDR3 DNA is TGTGCCAGCAGTTGGACCGAAAGCACTGAAGCTTTCTTT. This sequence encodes CASSWTESTEAFF.

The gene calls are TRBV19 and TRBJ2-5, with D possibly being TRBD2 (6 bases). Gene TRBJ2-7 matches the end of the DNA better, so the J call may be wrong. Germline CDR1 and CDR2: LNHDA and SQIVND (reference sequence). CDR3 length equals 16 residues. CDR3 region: CASSSHTEGNSYEQYF. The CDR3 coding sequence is TGTGCCAGTAGTTCACACACGGAGGGTAACTCCTACGAGCAGTACTTC.

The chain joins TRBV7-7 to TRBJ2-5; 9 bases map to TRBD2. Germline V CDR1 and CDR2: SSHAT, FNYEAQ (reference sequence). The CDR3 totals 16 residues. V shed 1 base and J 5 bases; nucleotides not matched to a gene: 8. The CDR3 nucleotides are TGTGCCAGCAGCTTAGTATCAGGCGGGAGGGCCGAGACCCAGTACTTC. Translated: CASSLVSGGRAETQYF.

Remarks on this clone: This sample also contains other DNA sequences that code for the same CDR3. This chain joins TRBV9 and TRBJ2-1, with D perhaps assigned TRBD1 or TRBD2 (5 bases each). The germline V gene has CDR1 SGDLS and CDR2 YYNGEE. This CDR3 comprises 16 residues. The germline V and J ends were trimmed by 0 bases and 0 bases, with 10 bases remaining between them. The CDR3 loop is CASSVEGESSYNEQFF. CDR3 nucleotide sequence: TGTGCCAGCAGCGTAGAAGGGGAGAGCTCCTACAATGAGCAGTTCTTC.